This T cell receptor (beta chain) emerged from a study of cytomegalovirus exposure and HLA in healthy donors. Germline V gives CDR1 LNHDA, CDR2 SQIVND (reference sequence). There are 15 residues in the CDR3. Trimming stripped 3 bases from V and 4 bases from J, with 13 bases between. This clone was seen a handful of times. Its antigen remains unidentified. Study conclusions and caveats: As a later analysis showed, a missense DCLRE1C variant was linked to trimming of TCR beta V- and J-genes.

The primer mix had 60 Vbeta and 13 Jbeta primers. Study processing details: Later work found around 85 million unique TCR beta chains, with around 10 million shared. Produced via immunoSEQ multiplex PCR; TCRdb's table is partial and in-frame only. V, J and clone size were drawn from that table, and D and trimming were deduced from the DNA. Counted here are 100,000 to 150,000 clones, roughly 80% occurring once; the ten biggest clones make up 0.8% to 0.95%. The sample consisted of PBMCs. The chain combines TRBV19 with TRBJ2-1, with D possibly being TRBD1 (7 bases). The clonotype was recovered from a woman aged 55-70 years in good health and CMV-seronegative. CDR3 region: CASSMRDSLYNEQFF. In DNA, the CDR3 is TGTGCCAGTAGTATGCGGGACAGCCTATACAATGAGCAGTTCTTC.